A selection of T cell receptor beta chains follows, all from one sample in a study of radiotherapy plus CTLA-4 blockade in lung cancer. Data came from immunoSEQ multiplex PCR; TCRdb stores just in-frame clones and leaves some out. The sample lists 50,000 to 70,000 clones, 70% to 85% occurring once. Sample: peripheral blood, taken from a patient treated with radiotherapy plus ipilimumab. All receptors derive from a human donor with non-small cell lung cancer who had a partial response to radiotherapy plus ipilimumab. CDR3s include the opening cysteine and the closing phenylalanine or tryptophan. The D gene is left open where the match is weak. Expanded clones are given a class, and other clones once, few, many or no size at all.

d_call: .; v_call: TRBV7-2; clone_size: .; j_call: TRBJ2-5; cdr3_length: 12; cdr3_aa: CASSNRGETQYF; cdr3_nt: TGTGCCAGCAGCAACCGCGGGGAGACCCAGTACTTC
d_call: TRBD1; v_call: TRBV6-1; clone_size: few; j_call: TRBJ2-5; cdr3_length: 12; cdr3_aa: CASLTGGETQYF; cdr3_nt: TGTGCCAGCTTGACAGGGGGAGAGACCCAGTACTTC
d_call: TRBD1; v_call: TRBV7-9; clone_size: few; j_call: TRBJ2-7; cdr3_length: 13; cdr3_aa: CASSRSTGDEQYF; cdr3_nt: TGTGCCAGCAGCCGATCCACAGGGGACGAGCAGTACTTC
d_call: .; v_call: TRBV7-2; clone_size: .; j_call: TRBJ2-2; cdr3_length: 15; cdr3_aa: CASSFDRGNTGELFF; cdr3_nt: TGTGCCAGCAGCTTCGACAGAGGGAACACCGGGGAGCTGTTTTTT
d_call: .; v_call: TRBV30; clone_size: .; j_call: TRBJ1-6; cdr3_length: 14; cdr3_aa: CAWSVDSLGSPLHF; cdr3_nt: TGTGCCTGGAGTGTCGACAGTCTGGGGTCACCCCTCCACTTT
d_call: .; v_call: TRBV27; clone_size: .; j_call: TRBJ1-1; cdr3_length: 15; cdr3_aa: CASSMTGGSGAEAFF; cdr3_nt: TGTGCCAGCTCCATGACAGGAGGTTCTGGTGCTGAAGCTTTCTTT
d_call: TRBD1; v_call: TRBV7-9; clone_size: once; j_call: TRBJ2-5; cdr3_length: 15; cdr3_aa: CASSPGTGGTETQYF; cdr3_nt: TGTGCCAGCAGCCCGGGGACAGGGGGAACAGAGACCCAGTACTTC
d_call: .; v_call: TRBV12-2; clone_size: .; j_call: TRBJ1-6; cdr3_length: 16; cdr3_aa: CASRAYSSGRGSPLHF; cdr3_nt: TGTGCAAGTCGCGCCTACAGCTCCGGGCGGGGATCACCCCTCCACTTT
d_call: .; v_call: TRBV7-9; clone_size: .; j_call: TRBJ2-1; cdr3_length: 15; cdr3_aa: CASSLIRVAQDEQFF; cdr3_nt: TGTGCCAGCAGCTTAATCCGGGTCGCACAGGATGAGCAGTTCTTC
d_call: TRBD1; v_call: TRBV12-5; clone_size: .; j_call: TRBJ1-2; cdr3_length: 15; cdr3_aa: CASGLVPQGDNGYTF; cdr3_nt: TGTGCTAGTGGTTTGGTACCGCAGGGGGATAATGGCTACACCTTC
d_call: .; v_call: TRBV7-9; clone_size: .; j_call: TRBJ2-7; cdr3_length: 12; cdr3_aa: CASSLSRHEQYF; cdr3_nt: TGTGCCAGCAGCTTATCTAGACACGAGCAGTACTTC
d_call: .; v_call: TRBV5-1; clone_size: .; j_call: TRBJ2-1; cdr3_length: 17; cdr3_aa: CASSFRIQRLGYNEQFF; cdr3_nt: TGCGCCAGCAGCTTTCGAATCCAGCGCCTTGGATACAATGAGCAGTTCTTC
d_call: .; v_call: TRBV5-4; clone_size: .; j_call: TRBJ2-1; cdr3_length: 13; cdr3_aa: CASSFQGGNEQFF; cdr3_nt: TGTGCCAGCAGCTTCCAGGGAGGCAATGAGCAGTTCTTC
d_call: .; v_call: TRBV18; clone_size: .; j_call: TRBJ1-3; cdr3_length: 16; cdr3_aa: CASSPSGGSSGNTIYF; cdr3_nt: TGTGCCAGCTCACCGTCTGGGGGGAGCTCTGGAAACACCATATATTTT
d_call: .; v_call: TRBV6-5; clone_size: .; j_call: TRBJ1-6; cdr3_length: 15; cdr3_aa: CASKAHGGPNSPLHF; cdr3_nt: TGTGCCAGCAAAGCACATGGGGGCCCTAATTCACCCCTCCACTTT
d_call: TRBD1; v_call: TRBV5-6; clone_size: .; j_call: TRBJ1-5; cdr3_length: 17; cdr3_aa: CASSLTGAHYSNQPQHF; cdr3_nt: TGTGCCAGCAGCTTGACAGGGGCACACTATAGCAATCAGCCCCAGCATTTT
d_call: TRBD2; v_call: TRBV2; clone_size: .; j_call: TRBJ2-1; cdr3_length: 15; cdr3_aa: CASSGLAGGHNEQFF; cdr3_nt: TGTGCCAGCAGTGGACTAGCGGGGGGCCACAATGAGCAGTTCTTC
d_call: .; v_call: TRBV5-6; clone_size: once; j_call: TRBJ2-5; cdr3_length: 14; cdr3_aa: CASSLEGRQETQYF; cdr3_nt: TGTGCCAGCAGCCTGGAGGGGCGCCAAGAGACCCAGTACTTC
d_call: .; v_call: TRBV7-8; clone_size: few; j_call: TRBJ2-7; cdr3_length: 13; cdr3_aa: CASSFIAAPEQYF; cdr3_nt: TGTGCCAGCAGCTTTATCGCGGCGCCCGAGCAGTACTTC
d_call: .; v_call: TRBV7-3; clone_size: .; j_call: TRBJ2-7; cdr3_length: 13; cdr3_aa: CASSLTGGYEQYF; cdr3_nt: TGTGCCAGCAGCTTAACGGGAGGCTACGAGCAGTACTTC
d_call: TRBD1; v_call: TRBV29-1; clone_size: .; j_call: TRBJ2-7; cdr3_length: 13; cdr3_aa: CSVWTGSSYEQYF; cdr3_nt: TGCAGCGTCTGGACAGGGAGCTCCTACGAGCAGTACTTC
d_call: .; v_call: TRBV7-3; clone_size: .; j_call: TRBJ1-1; cdr3_length: 14; cdr3_aa: CASSERGGQTEAFF; cdr3_nt: TGTGCCAGCAGCGAACGTGGGGGACAAACTGAAGCTTTCTTT